This entry concerns a single TCR beta chain. Its target is unknown. This specimen includes other DNA sequences encoding the same CDR3. CDR3 length: 15 amino acids. V lost 1 base, J lost 0 bases, and 7 bases lay in between. The germline CDR1 and CDR2 sequences are SEHNR and FQNEAQ (reference sequence). This entry comes from a study of shared clonotypes between healthy human individuals. Study-wide results and caveats: Apart from blood, nothing was sampled; tissue repertoires likely differ.

Using immunoSEQ multiplex PCR, the repertoire was profiled, and TCRdb retains in-frame clones only, with some absent. This table has over a million clones, approximately 97% appearing once. The sequenced sample consisted of naive CD4+ T cells sorted from blood. Subset reported: CD45RA+ positively selected. The TCR originated in a man aged 25-40 years in good health. The chain carries TRBV7-9 and TRBJ1-3; D not resolved. This CDR3 reads CASSLGGNSGNTIYF. CDR3 bases: TGTGCCAGCAGCTTAGGAGGTAACTCTGGAAACACCATATATTTT.